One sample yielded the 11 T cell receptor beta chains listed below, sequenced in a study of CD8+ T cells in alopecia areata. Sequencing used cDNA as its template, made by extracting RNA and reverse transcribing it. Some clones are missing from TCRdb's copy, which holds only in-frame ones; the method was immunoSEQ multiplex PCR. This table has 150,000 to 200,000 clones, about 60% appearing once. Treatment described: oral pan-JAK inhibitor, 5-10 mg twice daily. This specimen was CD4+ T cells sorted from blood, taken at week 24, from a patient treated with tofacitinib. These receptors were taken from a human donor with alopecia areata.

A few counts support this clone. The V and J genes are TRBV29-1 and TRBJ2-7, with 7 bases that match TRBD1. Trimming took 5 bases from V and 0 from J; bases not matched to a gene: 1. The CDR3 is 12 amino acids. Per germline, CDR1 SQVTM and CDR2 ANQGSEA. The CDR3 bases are TGCAGCGTTAGGGACAGCTCCTACGAGCAGTACTTC. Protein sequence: CSVRDSSYEQYF.

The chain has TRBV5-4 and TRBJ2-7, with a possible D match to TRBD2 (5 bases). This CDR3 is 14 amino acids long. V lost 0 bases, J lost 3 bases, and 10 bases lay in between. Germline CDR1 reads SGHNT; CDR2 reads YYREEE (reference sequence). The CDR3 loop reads CASSLGSGDYEQYF. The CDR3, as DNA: TGTGCCAGCAGCTTGGGCTCCGGGGACTACGAGCAGTACTTC.

As DNA, the CDR3 is TGTGCCAGCAGGTACAGGCTACTTAGAAATGAAAAACTGTTTTTT. Translated, it gives CASRYRLLRNEKLFF. This chain joins TRBV2 and TRBJ1-4, with D maybe TRBD1 (5 bases). The length of the CDR3 is 15 residues. V was trimmed by 6 bases and J by 5 bases, leaving 16 bases between them. The germline V gene encodes CDR1 SNHLY and CDR2 FYNNEI.

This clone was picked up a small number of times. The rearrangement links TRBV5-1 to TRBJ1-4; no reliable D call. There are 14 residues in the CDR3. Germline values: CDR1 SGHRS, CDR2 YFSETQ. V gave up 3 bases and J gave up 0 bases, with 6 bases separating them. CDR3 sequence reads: CASSWTATNEKLFF. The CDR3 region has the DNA TGCGCCAGCAGCTGGACGGCAACTAATGAAAAACTGTTTTTT.

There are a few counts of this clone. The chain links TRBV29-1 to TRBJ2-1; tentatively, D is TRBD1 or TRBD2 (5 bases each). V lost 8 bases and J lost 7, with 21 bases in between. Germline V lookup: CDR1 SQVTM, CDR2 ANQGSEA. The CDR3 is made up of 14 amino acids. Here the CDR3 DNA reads TGCAGCACCCGGACCGGCCGTGGGGGTAATGAGCAGTTCTTC. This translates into CSTRTGRGGNEQFF.

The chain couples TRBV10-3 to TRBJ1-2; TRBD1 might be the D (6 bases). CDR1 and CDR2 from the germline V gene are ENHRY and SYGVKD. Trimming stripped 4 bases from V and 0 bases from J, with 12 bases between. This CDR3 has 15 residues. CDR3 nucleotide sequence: TGTGCCATCAGTGTATCAGGGGAGGCTAACTATGGCTACACCTTC. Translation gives CAISVSGEANYGYTF.

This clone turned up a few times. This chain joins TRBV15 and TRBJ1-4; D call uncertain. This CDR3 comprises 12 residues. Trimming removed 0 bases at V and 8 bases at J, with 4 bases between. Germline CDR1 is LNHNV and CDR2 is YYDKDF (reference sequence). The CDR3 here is CATSRDVEKLFF. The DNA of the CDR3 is TGTGCCACCAGCAGAGATGTCGAAAAACTGTTTTTT. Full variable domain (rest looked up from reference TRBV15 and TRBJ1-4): DAMVIQNPRYQVTQFGKPVTLSCSQTLNHNVMYWYQQKSSQAPKLLFHYYDKDFNNEADTPDNFQSRRPNTSFCFLDIRSPGLGDTAMYLCATSRDVEKLFFGSGTQLSVL.

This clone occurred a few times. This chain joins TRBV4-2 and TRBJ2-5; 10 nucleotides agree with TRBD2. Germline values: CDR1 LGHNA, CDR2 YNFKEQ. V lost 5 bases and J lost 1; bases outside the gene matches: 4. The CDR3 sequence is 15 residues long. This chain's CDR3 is CASSAAGGLQETQYF. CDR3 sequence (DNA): TGTGCCAGCAGCGCAGCGGGGGGGCTCCAAGAGACCCAGTACTTC.

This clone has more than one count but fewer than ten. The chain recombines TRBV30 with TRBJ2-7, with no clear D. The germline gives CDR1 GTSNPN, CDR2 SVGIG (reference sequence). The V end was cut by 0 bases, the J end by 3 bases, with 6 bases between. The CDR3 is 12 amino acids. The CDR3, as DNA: TGTGCCTGGAGTGTGAATCGCTACGAGCAGTACTTC. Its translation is CAWSVNRYEQYF.

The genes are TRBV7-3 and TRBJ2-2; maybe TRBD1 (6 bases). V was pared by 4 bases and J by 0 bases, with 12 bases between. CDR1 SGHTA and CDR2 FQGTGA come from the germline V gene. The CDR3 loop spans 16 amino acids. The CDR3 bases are TGTGCCAGCAGCTACACAGGGTCCACGAACACCGGGGAGCTGTTTTTT. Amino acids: CASSYTGSTNTGELFF.

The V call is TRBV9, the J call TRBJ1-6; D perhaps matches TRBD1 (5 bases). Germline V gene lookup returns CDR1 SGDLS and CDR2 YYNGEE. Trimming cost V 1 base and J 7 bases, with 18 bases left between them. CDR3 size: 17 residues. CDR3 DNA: TGTGCCAGCAGCGTAAACCAGGGTCGGTGGGAGAATTCACCCCTCCACTTT. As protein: CASSVNQGRWENSPLHF.